These 19 T cell receptor beta chains share one sample of origin, sequenced in a study of CD8 T cells in Susac syndrome. The RNA input was 0.5 to 1 ug, and it was reverse transcribed with random hexamers. From the immunoSEQ multiplex PCR reads, TCRdb called clonotypes with MiXCR, one entry per CDR3 protein. The profile covers some 200,000 distinct CDR3 sequences, with roughly 96% appearing a single time and 0.093% taken by the ten largest. Specimen: CD4+ T cells from PBMCs. These receptors were obtained from a human donor with multiple sclerosis.

The V and J genes are TRBV28 and TRBJ2-7; possible D gene TRBD1, 5 bases. Trimming shortened V by 6 bases and J by 3 bases, and 9 bases separated the two germline ends. The CDR3 totals 12 residues. From germline, CDR1 is MDHEN and CDR2 SYDVKM. In DNA form, the CDR3 reads TGTGCCAGCAGGATACAGGACTACGAGCAGTACTTC. Translation gives CASRIQDYEQYF. Full variable domain (remainder filled in from reference TRBV28 and TRBJ2-7): DVKVTQSSRYLVKRTGEKVFLECVQDMDHENMFWYRQDPGLGLRLIYFSYDVKMKEKGDIPEGYSVSREKKERFSLILESASTNQTSMYLCASRIQDYEQYFGPGTRLTVT.

V gene TRBV12-3 or TRBV12-4 combines with J gene TRBJ2-7; D ambiguous. The V and J ends lost 4 bases and 0 bases respectively, with 10 bases between them. This CDR3 comprises 14 residues. CDR3 amino acids: CASSWVRRSYEQYF. The CDR3 DNA reads TGTGCCAGCAGTTGGGTTCGGCGCTCCTACGAGCAGTACTTC.

This chain's CDR3 is CASSVGPNENQPQHF. CDR3 bases: TGTGCCAGCAGCGTAGGACCTAACGAAAATCAGCCCCAGCATTTT. The chain couples TRBV9 to TRBJ1-5; no firm D call. Deletions cut 0 bases from V and 4 bases from J, with 11 bases between. Germline-derived CDR1 and CDR2 are SGDLS and YYNGEE. The CDR3 has 15 residues.

This clonotype has just one count. The chain combines TRBV4-2 with TRBJ1-2; maybe TRBD1 (6 bases). The CDR3 is made up of 15 amino acids. Between the trimmed V and J ends, which lost 0 bases and 6 bases, there was a span of 14 bases. Looked up from germline, CDR1 is LGHNA and CDR2 is YNFKEQ. CDR3 bases: TGTGCCAGCAGCCAAGATGGACAGCCCGGAAATGGCTACACCTTC. This sequence encodes CASSQDGQPGNGYTF.

This clonotype was found once. This chain connects TRBV15 to TRBJ1-2, with TRBD1 as a possible D gene (5 bases). Trimming pared 0 bases from V and 4 bases from J, leaving 15 bases between. CDR1 LNHNV and CDR2 YYDKDF come from the germline V gene (reference sequence). CDR3 length: 16 amino acids. This CDR3 is CATSRDQGTRGYGYTF. In DNA form, the CDR3 reads TGTGCCACCAGCAGAGATCAAGGGACCCGGGGCTATGGCTACACCTTC.

V is TRBV29-1 and J is TRBJ1-1; D gene ambiguous. Deletions cut 8 bases from V and 0 bases from J, with 10 bases between. The germline gives CDR1 SQVTM, CDR2 ANQGSEA. The CDR3 contains 12 residues. The CDR3 coding sequence is TGCAGCTTCGAGAATCTGAACACTGAAGCTTTCTTT. It is translated as CSFENLNTEAFF.

The rearrangement links TRBV18 to TRBJ1-2, with 9 positions matching TRBD1. This CDR3 has 14 amino acids. J gave up 6 bases and V 3 bases, and 5 bases lay outside the gene matches. The germline CDR1 and CDR2 sequences are KGHSH and LQKENI. The CDR3 sequence: CASSPGQGRHGYTF. In DNA form, the CDR3 reads TGTGCCAGCTCACCTGGACAGGGGAGGCATGGCTACACCTTC.

The rearrangement uses TRBV20-1 and TRBJ2-3; 11 bases agree with TRBD2. The V and J ends lost 5 bases and 1 base, in that order; junction bases with no gene match: 2. Germline V lookup: CDR1 DFQATT, CDR2 SNEGSKA (reference sequence). The CDR3 length is 14 residues. CDR3 DNA sequence: TGCAGTGCTCTGACTAGCGGGGGCACAGATACGCAGTATTTT. Translation: CSALTSGGTDTQYF.

The V and J genes are TRBV20-1 and TRBJ1-2; maybe TRBD1 (5 bases). The CDR3 is made up of 13 amino acids. CDR1 and CDR2 from the germline V gene are DFQATT and SNEGSKA (reference sequence). V lost 6 bases and J 0 bases, leaving 11 bases between the germline ends. The CDR3 protein is CSATREANYGYTF. The CDR3 coding sequence is TGCAGTGCAACCAGGGAAGCTAACTATGGCTACACCTTC.

The chain combines TRBV7-9 with TRBJ2-5; D uncertain. The V end lost 3 bases, the J end lost 5 bases, and 7 bases lay between the germline ends. This CDR3 spans 12 amino acids. Germline V CDR1 and CDR2: SEHNR, FQNEAQ (reference sequence). CDR3 amino acids: CASSLTAETQYF. The CDR3 DNA is TGTGCCAGCAGCTTGACCGCGGAGACCCAGTACTTC.

This chain uses TRBV3-1 with TRBJ2-2; D is possibly TRBD1 (5 bases). This CDR3 has 12 amino acids. Looked up from germline, CDR1 is LGHDT and CDR2 is YNNKEL (reference sequence). Trimming removed 7 bases at V and 6 bases at J, with 9 bases between. The CDR3 sequence is CASMVGAGELFF. The DNA for the CDR3 is TGTGCCAGCATGGTAGGGGCCGGGGAGCTGTTTTTT.

V gene TRBV5-1 combines with J gene TRBJ2-1, with D perhaps TRBD2 (6 bases). The V end was cut by 2 bases, the J end by 4 bases, with 16 bases between. CDR1 SGHRS and CDR2 YFSETQ come from the germline V gene. This CDR3 spans 16 amino acids. In DNA, the CDR3 is TGCGCCAGCAGCTTTGCGCGCGGGACTTTATACAATGAGCAGTTCTTC. It is translated as CASSFARGTLYNEQFF.

The chain employs TRBV20-1 and TRBJ2-7; 12 positions match TRBD2. Germline values: CDR1 DFQATT, CDR2 SNEGSKA (reference sequence). The CDR3 is 16 amino acids. With 1 base clipped from V and 6 bases from J, the junction kept 10 bases outside the gene matches. CDR3 bases: TGCAGTGCTAGAGCTGCTAGCGGGAGGGCCTCGAGCGAGCAGTACTTC. Translating gives CSARAASGRASSEQYF.

The chain has TRBV9 and TRBJ2-5; tentatively, D is TRBD1 or TRBD2 (6 bases each). The V end lost 0 bases, the J end lost 5 bases, and 17 bases lay between the germline ends. This CDR3 is 16 amino acids long. CDR1 and CDR2 (germline): SGDLS, YYNGEE. The CDR3 region is CASSVGLGGTEETQYF. The CDR3 nucleotides are TGTGCCAGCAGCGTAGGTCTAGGGGGGACGGAGGAGACCCAGTACTTC.

The J gene is TRBJ1-1, the V gene TRBV30; D uncertain. V shed 0 bases and J shed 6 bases, with 14 bases lying between them. Germline CDR1 and CDR2: GTSNPN and SVGIG (reference sequence). The CDR3 consists of 14 residues. The chain's CDR3 is CAWSVDRTFPEAFF. The CDR3 DNA is TGTGCCTGGAGTGTAGACCGGACCTTCCCTGAAGCTTTCTTT.

The J gene is TRBJ1-5, the V gene TRBV12-3 or TRBV12-4; 7 nucleotides match TRBD1. Germline trimming cut 5 bases from V and 5 bases from J; bases unmatched to any gene: 6. The CDR3 runs 14 residues. The CDR3 coding sequence is TGTGCCAGCAGTGCCCGGACAGGATATCAGCCCCAGCATTTT. As protein: CASSARTGYQPQHF.

This clonotype came up once. The junction shows a germline mismatch at one end, possibly a read error. V gene TRBV3-1 combines with J gene TRBJ1-3; 8 nucleotides agree with TRBD1. The germline V gene has CDR1 LGHDT and CDR2 YNNKEL (reference sequence). The CDR3 loop spans 13 amino acids. CDR3 residues: CAAGGQAGNTIYF. The CDR3 region has the DNA TGTGCCGCGGGGGGACAGGCTGGGAACACCATATATTTT.

This chain uses TRBV12-3 or TRBV12-4 with TRBJ2-1; 7 bases align to TRBD1. The CDR3 is 17 amino acids. V was pared by 6 bases and J by 8 bases, with 19 bases of the junction left unmatched. The DNA of the CDR3 is TGTGCCAGCAGCCACGTTAAGGGGGCAGGGATGTTTGATGAGCAGTTCTTC. It specifies CASSHVKGAGMFDEQFF.

The V and J genes are TRBV7-2 and TRBJ1-2, with D possibly matching TRBD1 (5 bases). Germline V gene sequence: CDR1 SGHTA, CDR2 FQGNSA. This CDR3 has 16 amino acids. V was shortened by 3 bases and J by 2 bases, with 16 bases between the two germline ends. Here the CDR3 DNA reads TGTGCCAGCAGCTTCGGGACCCAGCAACGCAACTATGGCTACACCTTC. This codes for CASSFGTQQRNYGYTF.